Listed below are T cell receptor beta chains from one sample, sequenced in a study of blood T cell repertoires in COVID-19. Generated by immunoSEQ multiplex PCR, the TCRdb table keeps only in-frame clones and is missing some. The sample carries 55,000 to 80,000 clones, over 60% recorded once. Sequencing was performed on peripheral blood. These receptors were taken from a human donor in a cohort sampled during active COVID-19. Both conserved end residues are part of each CDR3. D genes are given only for firm matches. Expanded clones get a size class; other rows say once, few or many, or leave the size out.

J: TRBJ2-5
V: TRBV28
size: -
D: TRBD1
CDR3: CASSPPKGQGRTQYF
DNA: TGTGCCAGCAGTCCCCCAAAAGGACAGGGTAGGACCCAGTACTTC

J: TRBJ2-5
V: TRBV6-5
size: -
D: TRBD2
CDR3: CASRGGSLAQYF
DNA: TGTGCCAGCCGGGGGGGCAGCTTGGCCCAGTACTTC

J: TRBJ2-3
V: TRBV10-3
size: -
D: TRBD2
CDR3: CATSSGGANTDTQYF
DNA: TGTGCCACCAGCAGCGGGGGGGCTAACACAGATACGCAGTATTTT

J: TRBJ2-5
V: TRBV7-9
size: few
D: TRBD1
CDR3: CASSPRRRDRAQETQYF
DNA: TGTGCCAGCAGCCCCCGCAGGAGGGACAGGGCCCAAGAGACCCAGTACTTC

J: TRBJ2-1
V: TRBV11-1
size: -
D: -
CDR3: CASSDPGASSYNEQFF
DNA: TGTGCCAGCAGCGACCCGGGTGCTAGCTCCTACAATGAGCAGTTCTTC

J: TRBJ1-2
V: TRBV6-5
size: -
D: TRBD1
CDR3: CASSSTGIYGYTF
DNA: TGTGCCAGCAGTTCGACAGGGATCTATGGCTACACCTTC

J: TRBJ2-1
V: TRBV10-3
size: many
D: TRBD1
CDR3: CAIAGQGRNEQFF
DNA: TGTGCCATCGCAGGACAGGGGAGGAATGAGCAGTTCTTC

J: TRBJ2-1
V: TRBV25-1
size: -
D: -
CDR3: CASSELDSTHNEQFF
DNA: TGTGCCAGCAGTGAATTGGACAGTACCCACAATGAGCAGTTCTTC

J: TRBJ2-5
V: TRBV28
size: -
D: TRBD2
CDR3: CASSLSLAGLSKTQYF
DNA: TGTGCCAGCAGTTTATCGCTAGCGGGGCTATCGAAGACCCAGTACTTC

J: TRBJ2-5
V: TRBV5-4
size: -
D: TRBD1
CDR3: CASRPGTGVETQYF
DNA: TGTGCCAGCAGGCCCGGGACAGGGGTTGAGACCCAGTACTTC

J: TRBJ2-2
V: TRBV5-6
size: -
D: TRBD1
CDR3: CASSKAMDRDTGELFF
DNA: TGTGCCAGCAGTAAAGCGATGGACAGGGACACCGGGGAGCTGTTTTTT

J: TRBJ2-7
V: TRBV6-5
size: once
D: TRBD1
CDR3: CASSRDRSSYEQYF
DNA: TGTGCCAGCAGCCGGGACAGGAGCTCCTACGAGCAGTACTTC

J: TRBJ2-3
V: TRBV4-1
size: -
D: TRBD2
CDR3: CASSLMGGGETTDTQYF
DNA: TGCGCCAGCAGCTTAATGGGCGGGGGGGAGACCACAGATACGCAGTATTTT

J: TRBJ2-3
V: TRBV5-5
size: once
D: -
CDR3: CASSLGGSTDTQYF
DNA: TGTGCCAGCAGCTTGGGGGGCAGCACAGATACGCAGTATTTT

J: TRBJ1-3
V: TRBV30
size: -
D: -
CDR3: CAWSLVSGNTIYF
DNA: TGTGCCTGGAGTCTCGTCTCTGGAAACACCATATATTTT

J: TRBJ2-1
V: TRBV24-1
size: -
D: -
CDR3: CATSDPSGTNNEQFF
DNA: TGTGCCACCAGTGATCCGTCCGGGACAAACAATGAGCAGTTCTTC

J: TRBJ2-7
V: TRBV10-1
size: -
D: -
CDR3: CASSDLSPGGSHDYEQYF
DNA: TGCGCCAGCAGTGATCTCTCTCCCGGAGGGAGCCATGATTACGAGCAGTACTTC

J: TRBJ2-2
V: TRBV19
size: -
D: TRBD1
CDR3: CASSARTGGTGELFF
DNA: TGTGCCAGTAGTGCCCGGACAGGGGGCACCGGGGAGCTGTTTTTT

J: TRBJ1-5
V: TRBV19
size: -
D: TRBD1
CDR3: CASMSGPGGNQPQHF
DNA: TGTGCCAGTATGAGTGGGCCAGGGGGAAATCAGCCCCAGCATTTT

J: TRBJ1-1
V: TRBV19
size: -
D: -
CDR3: CASNRGANTEAFF
DNA: TGTGCCAGTAATAGGGGCGCAAACACTGAAGCTTTCTTT

J: TRBJ2-3
V: TRBV11-2
size: -
D: TRBD1
CDR3: CASSPGTGGTDTQYF
DNA: TGTGCCAGCAGCCCCGGGACAGGGGGAACAGATACGCAGTATTTT

J: TRBJ1-4
V: TRBV7-2
size: -
D: -
CDR3: CASSLAQGQGEEKLFF
DNA: TGTGCCAGCAGCTTAGCGCAAGGGCAGGGTGAGGAAAAACTGTTTTTT

J: TRBJ1-6
V: TRBV28
size: -
D: -
CDR3: CASTWGVSPLHF
DNA: TGTGCCAGCACCTGGGGGGTTTCACCCCTCCACTTT

J: TRBJ2-5
V: TRBV5-5
size: -
D: -
CDR3: CASSQLVGQETQYF
DNA: TGTGCCAGCAGCCAGCTAGTAGGCCAAGAGACCCAGTACTTC

J: TRBJ2-3
V: TRBV6-5
size: -
D: TRBD2
CDR3: CASRVAGSTDTQYF
DNA: TGTGCCAGCAGAGTAGCGGGGAGCACAGATACGCAGTATTTT

J: TRBJ2-3
V: TRBV7-2
size: -
D: -
CDR3: CASSPQGTSTDTQYF
DNA: TGTGCCAGCAGCCCCCAGGGAACGAGCACAGATACGCAGTATTTT

J: TRBJ2-3
V: TRBV5-6
size: few
D: TRBD2
CDR3: CASSLATGGLLSTDTQYF
DNA: TGTGCCAGCAGCTTGGCGACGGGGGGGCTGTTGAGCACAGATACGCAGTATTTT

J: TRBJ1-6
V: TRBV5-4
size: -
D: TRBD1
CDR3: CASSLAIGQANNSPLHF
DNA: TGTGCCAGCAGCTTGGCCATCGGACAGGCAAATAATTCACCCCTCCACTTT

J: TRBJ2-3
V: TRBV5-1
size: few
D: TRBD2
CDR3: CASSSERGGGADTQYF
DNA: TGCGCCAGCAGCTCCGAGCGGGGGGGAGGCGCAGATACGCAGTATTTT

J: TRBJ1-2
V: TRBV2
size: many
D: -
CDR3: CASREDNYGYTF
DNA: TGTGCCAGCAGAGAGGATAACTATGGCTACACCTTC

J: TRBJ1-1
V: TRBV3-1/TRBV3-2
size: -
D: TRBD1
CDR3: CASSQAGGSGTEAFF
DNA: TGTGCCAGCAGCCAAGCAGGGGGTTCAGGAACTGAAGCTTTCTTT

J: TRBJ2-1
V: TRBV19
size: few
D: -
CDR3: CASSTRQGGSSYNEQFF
DNA: TGTGCCAGTAGTACCAGGCAGGGAGGTTCGTCCTACAATGAGCAGTTCTTC

J: TRBJ2-5
V: TRBV5-5
size: -
D: -
CDR3: CASSRGAPGAIEETQYF
DNA: TGTGCCAGCAGCCGGGGGGCTCCGGGGGCTATCGAAGAGACCCAGTACTTC

J: TRBJ2-2
V: TRBV5-1
size: -
D: -
CDR3: CASSLSSQTSTGELFF
DNA: TGCGCCAGCAGCTTGTCGTCGCAAACTAGCACCGGGGAGCTGTTTTTT

J: TRBJ1-2
V: TRBV3-1/TRBV3-2
size: -
D: TRBD1
CDR3: CASSRPGQGKYGYTF
DNA: TGTGCCAGCAGCCGTCCGGGACAGGGGAAATATGGCTACACCTTC

J: TRBJ1-6
V: TRBV6-1
size: -
D: -
CDR3: CASSEAGAGKWRGSPLHF
DNA: TGTGCCAGCAGTGAAGCGGGAGCAGGAAAGTGGAGGGGTTCACCCCTCCACTTT

J: TRBJ2-3
V: TRBV2
size: -
D: TRBD1
CDR3: CASSEAGQAFLTDTQYF
DNA: TGTGCCAGCAGTGAAGCGGGACAGGCGTTCTTGACAGATACGCAGTATTTT

J: TRBJ2-1
V: TRBV4-3
size: -
D: TRBD1
CDR3: CASSVRDRGNDEQFF
DNA: TGCGCCAGCAGCGTTCGGGACAGGGGAAACGATGAGCAGTTCTTC

J: TRBJ2-5
V: TRBV7-6
size: -
D: -
CDR3: CASSLEGAGPDGTQYF
DNA: TGTGCCAGCAGCTTAGAGGGGGCGGGACCCGACGGGACCCAGTACTTC

J: TRBJ2-1
V: TRBV6-1
size: -
D: -
CDR3: CASSERPQGPSSYNEQFF
DNA: TGTGCCAGCAGTGAACGGCCGCAGGGCCCGAGCTCCTACAATGAGCAGTTCTTC

J: TRBJ1-1
V: TRBV6-6
size: -
D: TRBD1
CDR3: CASSRQGSTEAFF
DNA: TGTGCCAGCAGTCGACAGGGATCCACTGAAGCTTTCTTT

J: TRBJ1-5
V: TRBV28
size: -
D: -
CDR3: CASSLGPGSNQPQHF
DNA: TGTGCCAGCAGTTTAGGGCCCGGTAGCAATCAGCCCCAGCATTTT